The rows below give T cell receptor beta chains drawn from one sample of a study of control samples from healthy donors and cancer patients. Method: immunoSEQ multiplex PCR; TCRdb's copy keeps in-frame clones and lacks some. The sample carries roughly 60,000 clones, less than 95% recorded once. The specimen sequenced was blood. The receptors here all came from a man aged 30 to 45 in good health. The CDR3 runs from the conserved cysteine through the conserved F or W. Each record gives: CDR3 length, J gene, clone size, V gene, D gene, CDR3 protein, CDR3 DNA. D genes are given only for firm matches. Some rows mark clone size as missing; the rest say once, few, many or name a class of expanded clone.

>16|TRBJ2-3|NA|TRBV27|TRBD2
CASSLRAGGSTDTQYF
TGTGCCAGCAGTTTAAGGGCGGGGGGGAGCACAGATACGCAGTATTTT
>15|TRBJ2-7|NA|TRBV4-2|NA
CASSRTDRDAYEQYF
TGTGCCAGCAGCCGAACCGACCGGGACGCCTACGAGCAGTACTTC
>13|TRBJ1-2|NA|TRBV7-3|NA
CASSEGGYGGYTF
TGTGCCAGCAGCGAGGGGGGGTATGGTGGCTACACCTTC
>11|TRBJ2-1|NA|TRBV24-1|NA
CATNKNNEQFF
TGTGCCACCAACAAAAACAATGAGCAGTTCTTC
>14|TRBJ1-4|NA|TRBV7-2|NA
CASSPGGLDEKLFF
TGTGCCAGCAGCCCAGGTGGGCTCGATGAAAAACTGTTTTTT
>17|TRBJ1-4|NA|TRBV11-2|TRBD1
CASSLGVTGGTNEKLFF
TGTGCCAGCAGCTTAGGGGTGACAGGGGGAACGAATGAAAAACTGTTTTTT
>14|TRBJ1-1|once|TRBV25-1|NA
CASSGDTVGTEAFF
TGTGCCAGCAGTGGAGATACTGTGGGCACTGAAGCTTTCTTT
>17|TRBJ1-6|NA|TRBV3-1/TRBV3-2|NA
CASSQDPGSSYNSPLHF
TGTGCCAGCAGCCAAGATCCCGGGAGCTCCTATAATTCACCCCTCCACTTT
>13|TRBJ1-1|NA|TRBV29-1|NA
CSVVPDRPSEAFF
TGCAGCGTTGTGCCAGACAGGCCTTCCGAAGCTTTCTTT
>15|TRBJ2-5|NA|TRBV5-4|TRBD1
CASSPGTGVKETQYF
TGTGCCAGCAGCCCTGGGACAGGGGTTAAAGAGACCCAGTACTTC
>12|TRBJ2-7|NA|TRBV2|NA
CASSSYSYEQYF
TGTGCCAGCAGTTCATACTCCTACGAGCAGTACTTC
>15|TRBJ2-1|NA|TRBV9|NA
CASSVGLSGYNEQFF
TGTGCCAGCAGCGTAGGACTGTCGGGGTACAATGAGCAGTTCTTC
>14|TRBJ2-1|NA|TRBV4-3|NA
CASSHLDRNNEQFF
TGCGCCAGCAGCCACCTCGACAGGAATAATGAGCAGTTCTTC
>14|TRBJ2-3|NA|TRBV3-1/TRBV3-2|TRBD2
CASSPGLAGDTQYF
TGTGCCAGCAGTCCTGGACTAGCGGGAGATACGCAGTATTTT
>13|TRBJ1-2|NA|TRBV7-2|NA
CASSLAGQGKYTF
TGTGCCAGCAGCTTAGCGGGTCAGGGTAAATACACCTTC